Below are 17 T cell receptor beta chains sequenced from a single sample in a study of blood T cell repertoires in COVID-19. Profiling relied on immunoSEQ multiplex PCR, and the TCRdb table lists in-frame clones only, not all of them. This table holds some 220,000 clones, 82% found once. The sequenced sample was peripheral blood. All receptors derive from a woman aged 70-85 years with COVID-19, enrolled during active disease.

The CDR3 nucleotides are TGTGCTAGTGGTTTGGTACAGGGGACAGGGGGCCGACCCGGGGAGCTGTTTTTT. This sequence encodes CASGLVQGTGGRPGELFF. The rearrangement uses TRBV12-5 and TRBJ2-2; 12 bases are a match to TRBD1. Trimming cost V 0 bases and J 6 bases; bases outside gene matches: 8. The germline V gene encodes CDR1 LGHNT and CDR2 FRNRAP. This CDR3 spans 18 amino acids.

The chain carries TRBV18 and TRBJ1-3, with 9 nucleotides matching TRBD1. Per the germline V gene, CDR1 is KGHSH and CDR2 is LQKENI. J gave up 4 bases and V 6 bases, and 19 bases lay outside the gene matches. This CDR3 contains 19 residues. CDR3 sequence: CASSQSGVRGQGAGNTIYF. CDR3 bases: TGTGCCAGCTCGCAGAGTGGTGTCCGGGGACAGGGAGCAGGAAACACCATATATTTT.

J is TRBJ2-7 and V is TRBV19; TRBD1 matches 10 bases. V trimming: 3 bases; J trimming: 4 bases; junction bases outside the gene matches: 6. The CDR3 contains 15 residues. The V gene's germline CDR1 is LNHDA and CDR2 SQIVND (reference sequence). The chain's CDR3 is CASSIRSGQGYEQYF. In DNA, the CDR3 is TGTGCCAGTAGTATTCGATCGGGACAGGGGTACGAGCAGTACTTC.

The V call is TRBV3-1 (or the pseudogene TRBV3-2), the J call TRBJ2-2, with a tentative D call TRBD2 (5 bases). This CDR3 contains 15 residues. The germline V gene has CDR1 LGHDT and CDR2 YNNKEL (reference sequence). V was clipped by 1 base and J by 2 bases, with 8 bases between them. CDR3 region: CASSQGTYNTGELFF. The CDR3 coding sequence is TGTGCCAGCAGCCAAGGGACTTATAACACCGGGGAGCTGTTTTTT.

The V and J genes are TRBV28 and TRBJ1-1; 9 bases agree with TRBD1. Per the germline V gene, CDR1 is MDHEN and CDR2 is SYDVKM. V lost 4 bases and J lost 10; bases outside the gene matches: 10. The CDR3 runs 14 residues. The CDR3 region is CASSSRTGGDLAFF. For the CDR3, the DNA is TGTGCCAGCAGTTCAAGAACAGGGGGCGACTTAGCTTTCTTT.

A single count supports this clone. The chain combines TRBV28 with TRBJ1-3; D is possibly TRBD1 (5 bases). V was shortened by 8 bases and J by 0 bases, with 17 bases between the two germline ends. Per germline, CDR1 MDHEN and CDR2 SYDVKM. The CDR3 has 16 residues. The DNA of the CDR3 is TGTGCCAGCGAGAAAAGGGGTGACTCCTCTGGAAACACCATATATTTT. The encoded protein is CASEKRGDSSGNTIYF.

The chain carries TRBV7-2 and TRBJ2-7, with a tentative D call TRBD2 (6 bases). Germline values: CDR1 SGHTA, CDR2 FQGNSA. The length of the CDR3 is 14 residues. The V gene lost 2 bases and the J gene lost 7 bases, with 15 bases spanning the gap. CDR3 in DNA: TGTGCCAGCAGCTTAATACGGGGCGGGGTTGAGCAGTACTTC. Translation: CASSLIRGGVEQYF.

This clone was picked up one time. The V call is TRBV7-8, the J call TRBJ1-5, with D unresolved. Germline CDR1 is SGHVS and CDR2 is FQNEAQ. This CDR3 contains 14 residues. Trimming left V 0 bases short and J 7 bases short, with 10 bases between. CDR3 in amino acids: CASSLAGGSQPQHF. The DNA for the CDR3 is TGTGCCAGCAGCTTAGCGGGAGGGTCGCAGCCCCAGCATTTT.

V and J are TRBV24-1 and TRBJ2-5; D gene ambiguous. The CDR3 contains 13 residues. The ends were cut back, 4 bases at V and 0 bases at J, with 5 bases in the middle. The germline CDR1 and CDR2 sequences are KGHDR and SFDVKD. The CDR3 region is CATSDPNQETQYF. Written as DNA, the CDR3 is TGTGCCACCAGTGACCCTAACCAAGAGACCCAGTACTTC.

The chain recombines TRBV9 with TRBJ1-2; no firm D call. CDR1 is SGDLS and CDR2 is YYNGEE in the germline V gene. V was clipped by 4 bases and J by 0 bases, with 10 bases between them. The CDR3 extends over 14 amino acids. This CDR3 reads CASSPSESNYGYTF. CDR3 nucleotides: TGTGCCAGCAGCCCCTCCGAGTCTAACTATGGCTACACCTTC.

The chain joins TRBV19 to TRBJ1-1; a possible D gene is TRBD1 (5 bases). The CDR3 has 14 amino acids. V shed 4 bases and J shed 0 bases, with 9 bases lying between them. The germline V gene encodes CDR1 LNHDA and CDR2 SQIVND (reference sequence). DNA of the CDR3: TGTGCCAGTAGTACACGACAGCTGAACACTGAAGCTTTCTTT. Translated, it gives CASSTRQLNTEAFF.

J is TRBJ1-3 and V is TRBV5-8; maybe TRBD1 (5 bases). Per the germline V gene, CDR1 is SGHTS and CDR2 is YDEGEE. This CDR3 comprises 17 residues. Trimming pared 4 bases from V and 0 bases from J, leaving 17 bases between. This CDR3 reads CASSIKQVLISGNTIYF. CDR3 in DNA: TGTGCCAGCAGCATAAAACAGGTCCTCATCTCTGGAAACACCATATATTTT.

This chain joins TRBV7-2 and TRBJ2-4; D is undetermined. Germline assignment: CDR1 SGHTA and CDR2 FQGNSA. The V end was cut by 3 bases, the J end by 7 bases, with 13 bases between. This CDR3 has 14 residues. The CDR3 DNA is TGTGCCAGCAGCTTTGGCCAGGCCGGCAACATTCAGTACTTC. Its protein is CASSFGQAGNIQYF.

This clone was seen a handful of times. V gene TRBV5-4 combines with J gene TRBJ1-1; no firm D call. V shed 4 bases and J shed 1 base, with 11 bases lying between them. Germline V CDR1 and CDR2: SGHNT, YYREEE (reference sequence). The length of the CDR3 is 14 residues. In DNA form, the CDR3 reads TGTGCCAGCAGCGCCAGGATGCCGAACACTGAAGCTTTCTTT. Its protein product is CASSARMPNTEAFF.

The CDR3 DNA reads TGTGCCAGCAGTTGGGCTAGCGGGAGGTTTTCCTACGAGCAGTACTTC. It is translated as CASSWASGRFSYEQYF. The chain joins TRBV28 to TRBJ2-7, with TRBD2 matching 11 bases. The CDR3 contains 16 residues. Germline assignment: CDR1 MDHEN and CDR2 SYDVKM. The V segment lost 4 bases and the J segment 1 base; nucleotides outside the gene matches: 6.

The CDR3 DNA sequence: TGTGCAACACAGGGGATGTGGAATTCACCCCTCCACTTT. It yields the protein CATQGMWNSPLHF. This rearrangement joins TRBV28 to TRBJ1-6, with 7 bases matching TRBD1. This CDR3 region has 13 residues. Germline assignment: CDR1 MDHEN and CDR2 SYDVKM.

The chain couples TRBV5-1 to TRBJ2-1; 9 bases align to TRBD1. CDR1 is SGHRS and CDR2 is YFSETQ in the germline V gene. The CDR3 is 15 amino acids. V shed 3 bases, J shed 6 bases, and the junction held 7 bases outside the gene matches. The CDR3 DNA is TGCGCCAGCAGCTCGGAACGGGACAGGGCCAATGAGCAGTTCTTC. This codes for CASSSERDRANEQFF.